A single sample is the source of the 26 T cell receptor beta chains below, sequenced in a study of shared clonotypes between healthy human individuals. The protocol was immunoSEQ multiplex PCR, while the TCRdb copy is restricted to in-frame clones and leaves out a portion. The sample yields 2 million to 3 million clones, about 92% seen once. The sequenced material came from naive CD4+ T cells sorted from blood. Noted subset: CD45RA+ positively selected. The receptor set was obtained from a young man in good health.

This chain uses TRBV7-9 with TRBJ2-6; D possibly corresponds to TRBD1 (5 bases). The CDR3 has 16 residues. The V gene lost 3 bases and the J gene lost 0 bases, with 9 bases spanning the gap. The germline gives CDR1 SEHNR, CDR2 FQNEAQ (reference sequence). CDR3 coding DNA: TGTGCCAGCAGCTTGTTGGGGCGCTCTGGGGCCAACGTCCTGACTTTC. Translating gives CASSLLGRSGANVLTF.

The chain combines TRBV7-2 with TRBJ1-1, with 9 nucleotides matching TRBD1. V lost 5 bases, J lost 11 bases, and 3 bases stayed unmatched. The CDR3 has 11 amino acids. Germline V lookup: CDR1 SGHTA, CDR2 FQGNSA. The CDR3 region has the DNA TGTGCCAGCAGCCCGGGACAGGGTGCTTTCTTT. Amino acids: CASSPGQGAFF.

The chain carries TRBV5-1 and TRBJ2-1; 10 bases are shared with TRBD2. Germline CDR1 reads SGHRS; CDR2 reads YFSETQ. This CDR3 is built from 15 residues. V was pared by 6 bases and J by 5 bases, with 8 bases of the junction left unmatched. The CDR3 DNA is TGCGCCAGCAACGTAGCGGGAGGAAACCACAATGAGCAGTTCTTC. Protein sequence: CASNVAGGNHNEQFF.

The gene calls are TRBV19 and TRBJ1-5; tentative D call: TRBD1 (5 bases). Germline CDR1 LNHDA, CDR2 SQIVND (reference sequence). Trimming cost V 2 bases and J 4 bases, with 12 bases left between them. The CDR3 runs to 15 residues. CDR3 sequence: CASSISRGANQPQHF. CDR3 nucleotides: TGTGCCAGTAGTATAAGCCGGGGCGCAAATCAGCCCCAGCATTTT.

The CDR3 DNA reads TGTGCCAGTAGTACTCCAGGGACAGTTAACTATGGCTACACCTTC. As protein: CASSTPGTVNYGYTF. The chain links TRBV19 to TRBJ1-2; TRBD1 agrees at 7 bases. With 4 bases clipped from V and 1 base from J, the junction kept 6 bases outside the gene matches. The CDR3 extends over 15 amino acids. CDR1 LNHDA and CDR2 SQIVND come from the germline V gene (reference sequence). Complete variable domain (other parts from reference TRBV19 and TRBJ1-2): DGGITQSPKYLFRKEGQNVTLSCEQNLNHDAMYWYRQDPGQGLRLIYYSQIVNDFQKGDIAEGYSVSREKKESFPLTVTSAQKNPTAFYLCASSTPGTVNYGYTFGSGTRLTVV.

This clone was found a few times. The V gene is TRBV7-8, the J gene TRBJ1-1; 8 nucleotides align to TRBD1. V lost 10 bases to trimming and J lost 2 bases; unmatched junction nucleotides: 6. Germline-derived CDR1 and CDR2 are SGHVS and FQNEAQ. This CDR3 is 13 amino acids long. CDR3 residues: CATSRGQNTEAFF. Here the CDR3 DNA reads TGTGCCACATCCAGGGGGCAAAACACTGAAGCTTTCTTT.

This rearrangement joins TRBV25-1 to TRBJ1-1; 10 positions agree with TRBD1. Germline CDR1 MGHDK, CDR2 SYGVNS. The CDR3 covers 14 residues. V shed 4 bases, J shed 10 bases, and the junction held 9 bases outside the gene matches. CDR3 sequence (DNA): TGTGCCAGCAGTGGACAGGGGGCAACCGCACGAGCTTTCTTT. Translated: CASSGQGATARAFF.

This clone has a single count. Other DNA sequences from this sample encode an identical CDR3 as well. The J gene is TRBJ1-4, the V gene TRBV18; 7 positions match TRBD1. With 1 base clipped from V and 5 bases from J, the junction kept 1 base outside the gene matches. CDR1 is KGHSH, CDR2 LQKENI, per germline. The CDR3 sequence is 14 residues long. CDR3 in DNA: TGTGCCAGCTCACCACGGGACAGAAATGAAAAACTGTTTTTT. Encoded protein: CASSPRDRNEKLFF.

As regards this clone: Within the sample, other DNA sequences also encode this same CDR3. The chain employs TRBV5-1 and TRBJ2-5; the match to TRBD2 covers 16 bases. The V gene end was trimmed by 4 bases and the J gene end by 5 bases; junction bases not matched to a gene: 5. The CDR3 is made up of 16 amino acids. In germline, CDR1 is SGHRS, CDR2 YFSETQ. DNA for the CDR3: TGCGCCAGCAGCCCGGGACTAGCGGGGGGGCGTGAGACCCAGTACTTC. This encodes CASSPGLAGGRETQYF. Supplemented by reference TRBV5-1 and TRBJ2-5, the full variable domain reads KAGVTQTPRYLIKTRGQQVTLSCSPISGHRSVSWYQQTPGQGLQFLFEYFSETQRNKGNFPGRFSGRQFSNSRSEMNVSTLELGDSALYLCASSPGLAGGRETQYFGPGTRLLVL.

The rearrangement links TRBV6-5 to TRBJ2-2; TRBD1 might be the D (6 bases). The CDR3 spans 15 residues. Trimming pared 3 bases from V and 3 bases from J, leaving 11 bases between. Per germline, CDR1 MNHEY and CDR2 SVGAGI. CDR3 loop: CASSYWDIDTGELFF. As DNA, the CDR3 is TGTGCCAGCAGTTATTGGGACATCGACACCGGGGAGCTGTTTTTT.

This chain links TRBV5-1 with TRBJ2-5, with TRBD1 matching 7 bases. Germline CDR1 reads SGHRS; CDR2 reads YFSETQ. Trimming at V came to 5 bases and at J to 2 bases, leaving 9 bases not matched to a gene. The CDR3 is made up of 15 amino acids. CDR3 sequence: CASSLGRTGQETQYF. Written as DNA, the CDR3 is TGCGCCAGCAGTCTAGGCAGGACAGGTCAAGAGACCCAGTACTTC.

This chain joins TRBV5-1 and TRBJ2-5; TRBD2 is a possible D gene (7 bases). V was trimmed by 4 bases and J by 2 bases, leaving 9 bases between them. CDR3 length: 13 residues. Looked up from germline, CDR1 is SGHRS and CDR2 is YFSETQ. CDR3 DNA: TGCGCCAGCAGCGGGGGGGCTCAAGAGACCCAGTACTTC. Amino acids: CASSGGAQETQYF.

The V gene is TRBV6-5, the J gene TRBJ2-7; 10 nucleotides agree with TRBD2. Germline CDR1 MNHEY, CDR2 SVGAGI. This CDR3 contains 14 residues. V lost 6 bases to trimming and J lost 3 bases; unmatched junction nucleotides: 5. CDR3 amino acids: CASRGLARHYEQYF. The CDR3 DNA follows: TGTGCCAGCAGGGGACTAGCGAGACACTACGAGCAGTACTTC.

The chain has TRBV19 and TRBJ1-4; D is unclear. Trimming took off 6 bases at V and 8 bases at J, with 13 bases between the two ends. Germline CDR1 LNHDA, CDR2 SQIVND (reference sequence). CDR3 length: 13 residues. As DNA, the CDR3 is TGTGCCAGTAGCTACATGTTATGGGAAAAACTGTTTTTT. This codes for CASSYMLWEKLFF.

The J gene is TRBJ2-7, the V gene TRBV27; D is possibly TRBD1 (5 bases). The V end was cut by 5 bases, the J end by 4 bases, with 18 bases between. CDR1 and CDR2 (germline): MNHEY, SMNVEV (reference sequence). CDR3 size: 15 residues. The CDR3 coding sequence is TGTGCCAGCAGTCGGGCGCGGACATTTGATTACGAGCAGTACTTC. It yields the protein CASSRARTFDYEQYF.

The table lists this clone with a count of one. The chain uses TRBV10-2 and TRBJ2-3; 8 bases are a match to TRBD2. CDR1 is WSHSY and CDR2 is SAAADI in the germline V gene. The CDR3 spans 15 residues. V gave up 5 bases and J gave up 4 bases; unmatched junction bases: 8. The CDR3: CASSFGTRGSDTQYF. The CDR3 nucleotides read TGCGCCAGCAGTTTCGGGACTAGAGGTTCAGATACGCAGTATTTT.

The chain carries TRBV28 and TRBJ1-1, with D possibly being TRBD1 (5 bases). Germline CDR1 is MDHEN and CDR2 is SYDVKM. The CDR3 runs to 18 residues. V shed 2 bases and J shed 0 bases, with 19 bases lying between them. The CDR3 nucleotides are TGTGCCAGCAGTTTAGTTTACCACCCCAGGGAGGTGAACACTGAAGCTTTCTTT. This encodes CASSLVYHPREVNTEAFF.

This clone was observed once. The chain recombines TRBV4-2 with TRBJ2-1; 8 bases are shared with TRBD2. After removal of 1 base from V and 0 bases from J, the junction contained 5 bases not matched to a gene. CDR3 size: 17 residues. Germline-derived CDR1 and CDR2 are LGHNA and YNFKEQ. CDR3 protein: CASSQALAGYSYNEQFF. The CDR3 coding sequence is TGTGCCAGCAGCCAAGCGCTAGCGGGTTACTCCTACAATGAGCAGTTCTTC.

This chain's CDR3 is CASSLEINTEAFF. CDR3 DNA: TGTGCCAGCAGCTTAGAAATTAACACTGAAGCTTTCTTT. The chain joins TRBV7-9 to TRBJ1-1; D not resolved. Trimming left V 1 base short and J 2 bases short, with 5 bases between. CDR3 length equals 13 residues. Germline CDR1 is SEHNR and CDR2 is FQNEAQ (reference sequence).

V usage is TRBV11-3 and J usage is TRBJ2-1; possible D gene TRBD2, 6 bases. V gave up 1 base and J gave up 5 bases, with 12 bases separating them. CDR1 and CDR2 from the germline V gene are SGHNT and YENEEA. The CDR3 sequence is 15 residues long. CDR3: CASSLGREENNEQFF. CDR3 coding DNA: TGTGCCAGCAGCTTAGGCAGGGAGGAAAACAATGAGCAGTTCTTC.

V gene TRBV7-2 combines with J gene TRBJ2-4, with a tentative D call TRBD1 (5 bases). Between the trimmed V and J ends, which lost 5 bases and 0 bases, there was a span of 8 bases. In germline, CDR1 is SGHTA, CDR2 FQGNSA. CDR3 size: 14 residues. The CDR3 sequence is CASSSRGAKNIQYF. CDR3 nucleotides: TGTGCCAGCAGCAGTAGGGGAGCCAAAAACATTCAGTACTTC.

This clone was detected once. The rearrangement joins TRBV28 to TRBJ2-3; 9 bases line up with TRBD2. Per germline, CDR1 MDHEN and CDR2 SYDVKM. The CDR3 has 13 amino acids. The CDR3 nucleotides read TGTGTGTCGGCTAGCGGGGGCACAGATACGCAGTATTTT. As protein: CVSASGGTDTQYF.

Remarks on this clone: The sample carries other DNA sequences with the same CDR3. The chain combines TRBV5-6 with TRBJ2-7; 8 nucleotides agree with TRBD2. V shed 4 bases, J shed 2 bases, and the junction held 2 bases outside the gene matches. The CDR3 covers 13 residues. Per germline, CDR1 SGHDT and CDR2 YYEEEE. The CDR3 spells CASSPGGAYEQYF. In DNA, the CDR3 is TGTGCCAGCAGCCCCGGGGGGGCCTACGAGCAGTACTTC.

V and J are TRBV5-1 and TRBJ1-2; a possible D gene is TRBD1 (5 bases). The CDR3 consists of 14 residues. Germline V gene data show CDR1 as SGHRS and CDR2 as YFSETQ. V was clipped by 3 bases and J by 2 bases, with 11 bases between them. Here the CDR3 reads CASSWGYQNYGYTF. In DNA form, the CDR3 reads TGCGCCAGCAGCTGGGGGTACCAAAACTATGGCTACACCTTC.

A few counts support this clone. Other DNA sequences in this specimen translate into the identical CDR3. This chain joins TRBV5-1 and TRBJ2-6; possible D gene TRBD1, 5 bases. Germline CDR1 SGHRS, CDR2 YFSETQ. V lost 4 bases to trimming and J lost 1 base, with 6 bases between them. This CDR3 region has 14 residues. CDR3 in amino acids: CASSPGSGANVLTF. The CDR3 DNA follows: TGCGCCAGCAGCCCAGGGTCTGGGGCCAACGTCCTGACTTTC.

The J gene is TRBJ2-2, the V gene TRBV5-1; 14 nucleotides align to TRBD2. Germline V CDR1 and CDR2: SGHRS, YFSETQ. Trimming cost V 2 bases and J 0 bases; bases outside gene matches: 6. The CDR3 is 19 amino acids. The CDR3 nucleotides are TGCGCCAGCAGCTTACGGACTAGCGGGGGGACCGCGAACACCGGGGAGCTGTTTTTT. This codes for CASSLRTSGGTANTGELFF.